The 3 T cell receptor beta chains presented below share a single source sample, sequenced in a study of T cell therapy after organ transplantation. The time point denotes: 4-8 weeks after completion of therapy. Assay: immunoSEQ multiplex PCR; the TCRdb copy retains only in-frame clones and omits some. Counted here are 15,000 to 20,000 clones, around 82% occurring once; the ten biggest clones make up nearly 9.5%. Their antigen targets remain unknown. Sequenced here: CD8+ T cells from blood, sampled after autologous CMV-specific T cell therapy. Source of these receptors: a human patient who had received a solid organ transplant and had CMV disease. The graft donor may have contributed some T cells.

This clone was seen a few times. The chain joins TRBV4-1 to TRBJ1-3; no clear D. This CDR3 contains 15 residues. V shed 0 bases and J shed 0 bases, with 6 bases lying between them. Germline values: CDR1 MGHRA, CDR2 YSYEKL. This chain's CDR3 is CASSQDRTSGNTIYF. In DNA form, the CDR3 reads TGCGCCAGCAGCCAAGATAGGACCTCTGGAAACACCATATATTTT.

The chain employs TRBV6-5 and TRBJ1-6; 9 bases match TRBD1. The V gene end was trimmed by 6 bases and the J gene end by 9 bases; junction bases not matched to a gene: 3. The germline V gene has CDR1 MNHEY and CDR2 SVGAGI. The CDR3 spans 13 residues. CDR3 nucleotides: TGTGCCAGCAGGGGACAGGGAGGTTCACCCCTCCACTTT. This gives the protein CASRGQGGSPLHF.

The chain combines TRBV27 with TRBJ2-7; TRBD2 matches at 12 bases. J gave up 6 bases and V 3 bases, and 6 bases lay outside the gene matches. The CDR3 runs to 15 residues. CDR1 is MNHEY, CDR2 SMNVEV, per germline (reference sequence). The CDR3 DNA sequence: TGTGCCAGCAGTTTTCTAGCGGGAGGGCGGAGCGAGCAGTACTTC. Protein: CASSFLAGGRSEQYF.